This TCR beta chain was observed in a study of cytomegalovirus exposure and HLA in healthy donors. General study results and limits: When a later analysis compared HLA-associated TCR beta chains with equally common others, the HLA-associated chains turned out to be more clonally expanded and to have lower generation probabilities. Most CMV-associated TCR beta chains were later found to appear HLA-restricted. Immune exposure information available was restricted to CMV serostatus.

13 Jbeta primers and 60 Vbeta primers were used for the PCR. The data were produced by immunoSEQ multiplex PCR, yet TCRdb's version contains in-frame clones alone and is incomplete. The sample records about 100,000 clones, about 80% being singletons. Regarding this clone: The antigen remains unidentified.

Looked up from germline, CDR1 is MNHNY and CDR2 is SVGAGI (reference sequence). The CDR3 is 13 amino acids. V lost 2 bases and J lost 2, with 6 bases in between. The sequencing input was PBMCs. The receptor's source is a man in his forties in good health and CMV-seronegative. V usage is TRBV6-6 and J usage is TRBJ1-2; no firm D call. CDR3 DNA: TGTGCCAGCAGTTACGGCAGGAACTATGGCTACACCTTC. It translates to CASSYGRNYGYTF.